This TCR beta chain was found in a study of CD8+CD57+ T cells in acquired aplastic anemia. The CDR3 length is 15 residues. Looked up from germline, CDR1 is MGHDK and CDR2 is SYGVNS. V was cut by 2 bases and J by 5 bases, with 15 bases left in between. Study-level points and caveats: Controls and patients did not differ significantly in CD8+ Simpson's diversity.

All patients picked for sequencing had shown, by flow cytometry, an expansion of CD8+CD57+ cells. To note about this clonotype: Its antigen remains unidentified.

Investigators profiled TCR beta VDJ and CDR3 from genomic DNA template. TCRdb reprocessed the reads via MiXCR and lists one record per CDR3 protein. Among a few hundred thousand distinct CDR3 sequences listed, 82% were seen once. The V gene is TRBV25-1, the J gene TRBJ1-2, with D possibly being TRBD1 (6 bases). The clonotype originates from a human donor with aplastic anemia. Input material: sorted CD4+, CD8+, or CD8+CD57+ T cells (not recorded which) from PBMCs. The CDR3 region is CASSEQGGRGYGYTF. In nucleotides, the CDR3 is TGTGCCAGCAGTGAACAGGGCGGCAGGGGATATGGCTACACCTTC.